The present T cell receptor (beta chain) was sequenced within a study of cytomegalovirus exposure and HLA in healthy donors. Remarks on this clone: Its antigen remains unknown.

The PCR employed 60 Vbeta primers together with 13 Jbeta primers. Assay used: immunoSEQ multiplex PCR; TCRdb lists only in-frame clones, some missing. Here the sample table reports 150,000 to 200,000 clones. Study results and limitations: Trimming of TCR beta V- and J-genes showed a link, identified in a later analysis, to a missense DCLRE1C variant. 16,951 TCR beta sequences were associated with HLA alleles at 0.05 false discovery rate in a later analysis.

V lost 1 base, J lost 7 bases, and 11 bases lay in between. The CDR3 is 14 residues long. Germline CDR1 SNHLY, CDR2 FYNNEI. The chain employs TRBV2 and TRBJ2-1, with D hard to call. The clonotype was recovered from an older woman in good health and CMV-seronegative. The source material was PBMCs. The CDR3 DNA is TGTGCCAGCAGTGAAGTACGGTATGTGAATGAGCAGTTCTTC. This translates into CASSEVRYVNEQFF.